This T cell receptor (beta chain) came from a study of blood T cells in healthy people across ages. Overall study findings and caveats: Diversity was estimated from one million T cells, and these estimates were considered underestimates. Comparison with aged donors showed that long-lived donors had more naive CD4+ cells and higher diversity.

Isolation recovered at least 7 million PBMCs from every sample. There were at least 5.5 micrograms of total RNA extracted from every sample. Trimming cost V 2 bases and J 6 bases, with 2 bases left between them. The CDR3 totals 10 residues. Germline V gives CDR1 SGHVS, CDR2 FQNEAQ. In this sample, this clonotype turned up many times. Its antigen is not known. A second PCR of roughly 6 to 12 cycles used a sample-barcoded 5' primer and a J-beta primer mix. One entry per CDR3 protein, called by TCRdb with MiXCR from the 5' RACE reads. The data contain about 680,000 distinct CDR3 sequences, around 49% of them singletons.

Material: blood. The origin of this receptor is a woman in her fifties or sixties in good health. The J gene is TRBJ2-7, the V gene TRBV7-8, with unresolved D. CDR3 sequence: CASSLREQYF. The DNA of the CDR3 is TGTGCCAGCAGCTTACGCGAGCAGTACTTC.